One and the same sample provided the 10 T cell receptor beta chains below, sequenced in a study of vaccination effects on CD4 cells after COVID-19. Using immunoSEQ multiplex PCR, the repertoire was profiled, and TCRdb retains in-frame clones only, with some absent. The repertoire consists of just under 75,000 clones, with about 70% occurring once and the leading ten covering 2.5% to 3%. Antigen-specific CD4+ T cells were expanded with viral peptide pools in the ViraFEST assay before sequencing. Culture lasted 10 days before CD4+ T cell isolation. Neither prior SARS-CoV-2 infection nor positive nucleocapsid antibodies were present in the vaccine recipients. No antigen is known for these receptors. This material consisted of CD4+ T cells from PBMCs cultured with HCoV-NL63 spike peptides, taken before COVID-19 vaccination. The origin of the receptors is a human donor who received a COVID-19 vaccine.

The chain couples TRBV7-2 to TRBJ2-7, with TRBD1 matching over 9 bases. This CDR3 is built from 14 residues. In germline, CDR1 is SGHTA, CDR2 FQGNSA. J was trimmed by 6 bases and V by 2 bases; bases with no gene match: 5. CDR3 DNA sequence: TGTGCCAGCAGCTTAATGGGACAGGGAGGCGAGCAGTACGTC. Its translation is CASSLMGQGGEQYV.

This rearrangement joins TRBV13 to TRBJ2-3; 11 bases agree with TRBD2. J gave up 2 bases and V 4 bases, and 5 bases lay outside the gene matches. CDR3 length equals 16 residues. Germline V gene data show CDR1 as PRHDT and CDR2 as FYEKMQ (reference sequence). In DNA, the CDR3 is TGTGCCAGCAGCTCCCTAGCGGGGGGCCCCACAGATACGCAGTATTTT. Its translation is CASSSLAGGPTDTQYF. The full variable domain, with the rest looked up from reference TRBV13 and TRBJ2-3, is AAGVIQSPRHLIKEKRETATLKCYPIPRHDTVYWYQQGPGQDPQFLISFYEKMQSDKGSIPDRFSAQQFSDYHSELNMSSLELGDSALYFCASSSLAGGPTDTQYFGPGTRLTVL.

This chain joins TRBV25-1 and TRBJ1-2, with 7 bases matching TRBD1. Looked up from germline, CDR1 is MGHDK and CDR2 is SYGVNS. V shed 6 bases, J shed 7 bases, and the junction held 5 bases outside the gene matches. This CDR3 is 12 amino acids long. The CDR3 nucleotides are TGTGCCAGCAGCTGGGACAGCTCTGGCTACACCTTC. It yields the protein CASSWDSSGYTF.

This clone was seen a handful of times. The CDR3 bases are TGTGCCAGCAGCCAAGGACTAGGGACTATGGGGGAGCAGTTCTTC. It specifies CASSQGLGTMGEQFF. The chain combines TRBV3-1 (or the pseudogene TRBV3-2) with TRBJ2-1, with TRBD2 matching over 7 bases. The ends lost 1 base at V and 10 bases at J; junction bases unmatched: 10. Germline CDR1 is LGHDT and CDR2 is YNNKEL (reference sequence). The CDR3 length is 15 residues.

This chain connects TRBV28 to TRBJ2-1; TRBD1 is a possible D gene (5 bases). CDR1 and CDR2 from the germline V gene are MDHEN and SYDVKM. The CDR3 is 15 residues long. The V end lost 7 bases, the J end lost 6 bases, and 19 bases lay between the germline ends. Written as DNA, the CDR3 is TGTGCCAGCATCTTTACAGGTGTAGTTCCCAATGAGCAGTTCTTC. This gives the protein CASIFTGVVPNEQFF.

The chain joins TRBV11-2 to TRBJ1-2; 7 bases line up with TRBD1. V was clipped by 5 bases and J by 2 bases; unmatched bases: 5. The CDR3 is made up of 14 amino acids. Germline values: CDR1 SGHAT, CDR2 FQNNGV. In nucleotides, the CDR3 is TGTGCCAGCAGCCAAACAGGGGCGAACTATGGCTACACCTTC. It is translated as CASSQTGANYGYTF. Looking up the rest from reference TRBV11-2 and TRBJ1-2 gives the full variable domain: EAGVAQSPRYKIIEKRQSVAFWCNPISGHATLYWYQQILGQGPKLLIQFQNNGVVDDSQLPKDRFSAERLKGVDSTLKIQPAKLEDSAVYLCASSQTGANYGYTFGSGTRLTVV.

This clone was counted only a few times. The chain combines TRBV6-5 with TRBJ1-6, with D possibly being TRBD1 (6 bases). The CDR3 totals 13 residues. Germline-derived CDR1 and CDR2 are MNHEY and SVGAGI. The V gene lost 6 bases and the J gene lost 9 bases, with 12 bases spanning the gap. The CDR3 is CASRWGQGSPLHF. As DNA, the CDR3 is TGTGCCAGCAGATGGGGGCAGGGTTCACCCCTCCACTTT.

This clone was counted between two and nine times. The chain employs TRBV27 and TRBJ1-2, with TRBD1 as a possible D gene (5 bases). Trimming stripped 7 bases from V and 6 bases from J, with 24 bases between. Germline lookup yields CDR1 MNHEY and CDR2 SMNVEV (reference sequence). The CDR3 spans 16 residues. The CDR3, as DNA: TGTGCCAGCAAAACAGGCGACCAGGCTCATGGGGATGGCTACACCTTC. Protein sequence: CASKTGDQAHGDGYTF.

V usage is TRBV5-1 and J usage is TRBJ1-2; no clear D. The V gene's germline CDR1 is SGHRS and CDR2 YFSETQ. V lost 0 bases, J lost 8 bases, and 11 bases lay in between. The CDR3 loop spans 13 amino acids. This chain's CDR3 is CASSLGPAGGYTF. The CDR3 DNA sequence: TGCGCCAGCAGCTTGGGGCCAGCGGGGGGCTACACCTTC.

The chain links TRBV5-1 to TRBJ2-2; D assignment may be TRBD1 or TRBD2 (5 bases each). There are 16 residues in the CDR3. Trimming took 3 bases from V and 6 from J, leaving 18 bases between them. Per germline, CDR1 SGHRS and CDR2 YFSETQ. The CDR3 nucleotides are TGCGCCAGCAGCTCCGGGACGGCCGTTACCCCCGGGGAGCTGTTTTTT. Its protein is CASSSGTAVTPGELFF.